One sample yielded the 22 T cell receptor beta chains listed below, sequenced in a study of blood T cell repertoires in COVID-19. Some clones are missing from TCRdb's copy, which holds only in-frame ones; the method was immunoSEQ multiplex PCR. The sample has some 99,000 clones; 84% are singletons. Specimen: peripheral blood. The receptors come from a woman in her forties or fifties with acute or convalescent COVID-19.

CDR3 DNA: TGTGCCAGCTCACTGCAACAGGGGAATCAGCCCCAGCATTTT. Translated: CASSLQQGNQPQHF. The chain links TRBV18 to TRBJ1-5, with 7 bases identical to TRBD1. The CDR3 totals 14 residues. After removal of 4 bases from V and 4 bases from J, the junction contained 4 bases not matched to a gene. Per germline, CDR1 KGHSH and CDR2 LQKENI.

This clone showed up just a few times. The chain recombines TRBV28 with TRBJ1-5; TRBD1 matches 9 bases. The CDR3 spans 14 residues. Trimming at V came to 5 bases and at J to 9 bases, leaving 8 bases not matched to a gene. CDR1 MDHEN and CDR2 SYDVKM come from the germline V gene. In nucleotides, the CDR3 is TGTGCCAGCAGTGGGGGACAGGGAAGGGTGCCCCAGCATTTT. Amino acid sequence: CASSGGQGRVPQHF.

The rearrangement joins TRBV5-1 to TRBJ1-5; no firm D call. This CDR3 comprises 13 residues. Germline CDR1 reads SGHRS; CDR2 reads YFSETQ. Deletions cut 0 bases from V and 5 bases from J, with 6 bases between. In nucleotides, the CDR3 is TGCGCCAGCAGCTTGGCGGGAGATCAGCCCCAGCATTTT. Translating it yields CASSLAGDQPQHF.

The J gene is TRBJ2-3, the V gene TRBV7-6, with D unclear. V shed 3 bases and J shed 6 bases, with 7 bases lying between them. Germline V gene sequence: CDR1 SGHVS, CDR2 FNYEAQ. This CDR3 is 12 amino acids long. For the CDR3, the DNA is TGTGCCAGCAGCTTTTCTGTGGATACGCAGTATTTT. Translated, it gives CASSFSVDTQYF.

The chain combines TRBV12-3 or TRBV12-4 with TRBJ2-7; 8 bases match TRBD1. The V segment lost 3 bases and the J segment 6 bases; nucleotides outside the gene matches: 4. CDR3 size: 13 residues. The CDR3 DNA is TGTGCCAGCAGTTTGGACAGGGAAGGCGAGCAGTACTTC. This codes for CASSLDREGEQYF.

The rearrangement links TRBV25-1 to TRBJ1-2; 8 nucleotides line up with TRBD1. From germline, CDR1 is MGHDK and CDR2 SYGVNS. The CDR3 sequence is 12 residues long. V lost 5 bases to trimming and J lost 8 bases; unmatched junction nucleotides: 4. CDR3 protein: CASSTGGWGYTF. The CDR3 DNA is TGTGCCAGCAGTACAGGGGGTTGGGGCTACACCTTC.

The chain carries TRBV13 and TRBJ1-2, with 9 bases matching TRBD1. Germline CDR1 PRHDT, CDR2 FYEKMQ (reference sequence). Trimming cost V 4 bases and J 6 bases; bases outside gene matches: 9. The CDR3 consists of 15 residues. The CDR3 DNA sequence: TGTGCCAGCAGCTCGATCCTCCGGGACAGGGATGGCTACACCTTC. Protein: CASSSILRDRDGYTF. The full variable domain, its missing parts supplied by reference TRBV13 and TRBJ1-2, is AAGVIQSPRHLIKEKRETATLKCYPIPRHDTVYWYQQGPGQDPQFLISFYEKMQSDKGSIPDRFSAQQFSDYHSELNMSSLELGDSALYFCASSSILRDRDGYTFGSGTRLTVV.

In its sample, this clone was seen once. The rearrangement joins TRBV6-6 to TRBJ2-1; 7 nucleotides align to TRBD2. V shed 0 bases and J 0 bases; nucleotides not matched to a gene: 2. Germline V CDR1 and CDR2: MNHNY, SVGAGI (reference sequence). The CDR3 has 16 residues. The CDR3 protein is CASSYSGGSSYNEQFF. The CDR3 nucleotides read TGTGCCAGCAGTTACTCGGGGGGGAGCTCCTACAATGAGCAGTTCTTC.

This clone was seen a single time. CDR3: CAWSVKLGLAAYNEQFF. The DNA of the CDR3 is TGTGCCTGGAGTGTTAAACTGGGACTAGCGGCGTACAATGAGCAGTTCTTC. The V and J genes are TRBV30 and TRBJ2-1; 11 bases line up with TRBD2. CDR1 is GTSNPN and CDR2 is SVGIG in the germline V gene (reference sequence). The CDR3 is 17 residues long. V trimming: 0 bases; J trimming: 4 bases; junction bases outside the gene matches: 8.

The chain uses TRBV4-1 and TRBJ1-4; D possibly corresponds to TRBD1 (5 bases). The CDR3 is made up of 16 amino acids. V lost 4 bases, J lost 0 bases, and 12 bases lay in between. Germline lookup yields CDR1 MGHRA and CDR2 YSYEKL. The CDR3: CASSRGEGTTNEKLFF. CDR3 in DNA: TGCGCCAGCAGCCGAGGGGAGGGTACAACTAATGAAAAACTGTTTTTT.

The chain's CDR3 is CASSSLAGEWNEQFF. The CDR3 region has the DNA TGTGCCAGCAGCTCGCTAGCGGGGGAGTGGAATGAGCAGTTCTTC. The chain links TRBV7-3 to TRBJ2-1, with TRBD2 matching over 10 bases. V lost 4 bases to trimming and J lost 7 bases; unmatched junction nucleotides: 7. The germline gives CDR1 SGHTA, CDR2 FQGTGA. This CDR3 has 15 amino acids.

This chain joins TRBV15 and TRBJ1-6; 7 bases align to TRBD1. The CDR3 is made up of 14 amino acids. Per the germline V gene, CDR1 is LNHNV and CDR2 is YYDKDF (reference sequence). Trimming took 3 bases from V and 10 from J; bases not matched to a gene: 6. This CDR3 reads CATSSRDSKSPLHF. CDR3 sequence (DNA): TGTGCCACCAGCAGCCGGGACAGTAAATCACCCCTCCACTTT.

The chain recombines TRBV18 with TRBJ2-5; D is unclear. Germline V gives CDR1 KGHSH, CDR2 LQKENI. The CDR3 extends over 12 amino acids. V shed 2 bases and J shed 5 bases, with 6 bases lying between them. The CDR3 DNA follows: TGTGCCAGCTCACCATCCAGGGAGACCCAGTACTTC. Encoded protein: CASSPSRETQYF. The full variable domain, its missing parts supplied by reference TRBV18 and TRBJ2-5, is NAGVMQNPRHLVRRRGQEARLRCSPMKGHSHVYWYRQLPEEGLKFMVYLQKENIIDESGMPKERFSAEFPKEGPSILRIQQVVRGDSAAYFCASSPSRETQYFGPGTRLLVL.

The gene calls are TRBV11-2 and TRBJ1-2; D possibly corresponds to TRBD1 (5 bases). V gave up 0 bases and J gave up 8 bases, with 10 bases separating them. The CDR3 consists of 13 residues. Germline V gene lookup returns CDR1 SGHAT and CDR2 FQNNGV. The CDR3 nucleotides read TGTGCCAGCAGCTTAGAAAGGGGTGAAGGCTACACCTTC. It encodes CASSLERGEGYTF.

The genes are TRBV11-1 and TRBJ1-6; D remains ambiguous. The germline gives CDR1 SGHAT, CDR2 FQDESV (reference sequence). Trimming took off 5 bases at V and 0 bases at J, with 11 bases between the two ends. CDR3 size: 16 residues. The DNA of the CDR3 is TGTGCCAGCAGCCCGATACAGAGCTCCTATAATTCACCCCTCCACTTT. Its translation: CASSPIQSSYNSPLHF.

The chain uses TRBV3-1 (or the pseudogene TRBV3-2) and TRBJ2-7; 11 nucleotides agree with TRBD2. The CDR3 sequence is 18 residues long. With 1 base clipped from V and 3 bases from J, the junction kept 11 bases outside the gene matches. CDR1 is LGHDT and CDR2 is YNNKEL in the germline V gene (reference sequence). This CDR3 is CASSQVTSGGGTVYEQYF. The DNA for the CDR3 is TGTGCCAGCAGCCAAGTAACTAGCGGGGGAGGGACGGTCTACGAGCAGTACTTC.

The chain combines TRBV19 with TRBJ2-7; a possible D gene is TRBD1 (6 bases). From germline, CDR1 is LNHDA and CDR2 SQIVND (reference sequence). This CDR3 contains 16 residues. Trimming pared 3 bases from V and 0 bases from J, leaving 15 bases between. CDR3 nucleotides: TGTGCCAGTAGTATTAGGGGGTCATCATACTCCTACGAGCAGTACTTC. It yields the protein CASSIRGSSYSYEQYF. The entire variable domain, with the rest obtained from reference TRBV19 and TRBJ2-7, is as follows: DGGITQSPKYLFRKEGQNVTLSCEQNLNHDAMYWYRQDPGQGLRLIYYSQIVNDFQKGDIAEGYSVSREKKESFPLTVTSAQKNPTAFYLCASSIRGSSYSYEQYFGPGTRLTVT.

The CDR3 DNA sequence: TGCGCCAGCGTGGAGACAGGGCAATTGGGAGTCCAAGAGACCCAGTACTTC. Encoded protein: CASVETGQLGVQETQYF. The V gene is TRBV5-1, the J gene TRBJ2-5; 7 nucleotides agree with TRBD1. This CDR3 contains 17 residues. With V trimmed by 7 bases and J by 1 base, 16 bases remained unmatched. Germline-derived CDR1 and CDR2 are SGHRS and YFSETQ.

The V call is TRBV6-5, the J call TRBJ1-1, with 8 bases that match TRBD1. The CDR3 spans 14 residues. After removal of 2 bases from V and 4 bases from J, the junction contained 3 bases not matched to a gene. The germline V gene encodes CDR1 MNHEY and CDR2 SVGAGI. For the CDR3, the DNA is TGTGCCAGCAGTTACCGGGACAGGAGCACTGAAGCTTTCTTT. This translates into CASSYRDRSTEAFF.

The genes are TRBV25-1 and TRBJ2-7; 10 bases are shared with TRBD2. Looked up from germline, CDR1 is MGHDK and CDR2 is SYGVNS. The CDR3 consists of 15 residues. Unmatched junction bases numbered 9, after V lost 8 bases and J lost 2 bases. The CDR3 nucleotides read TGTGCCAGCGACCCTGGGACTAGCGAAACCTACGAGCAGTACTTC. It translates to CASDPGTSETYEQYF.

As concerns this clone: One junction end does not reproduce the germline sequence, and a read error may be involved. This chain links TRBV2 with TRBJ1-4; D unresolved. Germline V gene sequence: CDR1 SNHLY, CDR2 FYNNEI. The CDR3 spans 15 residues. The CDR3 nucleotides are TGTGCTAGCAGGTTTGGAGGTCCAACTAATGAAAAACTGTTTTTT. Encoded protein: CASRFGGPTNEKLFF.

The CDR3 sequence is CASSLSTDTQYF. As DNA, the CDR3 is TGTGCCAGCAGCCTTTCCACAGATACGCAGTATTTT. The chain uses TRBV5-4 and TRBJ2-3; D call uncertain. Between the trimmed V and J ends, which lost 4 bases and 2 bases, there was a span of 5 bases. The CDR3 is 12 amino acids. Germline loops: CDR1 SGHNT, CDR2 YYREEE (reference sequence).